This T cell receptor (beta chain) was sequenced in a study of Graves' ophthalmopathy and Graves' hyperthyroidism. TCR beta CDR3 regions were amplified from RNA transcripts. The first-round RT-PCR employed HTBI primers together with the Qiagen OneStep RT-PCR kit. A multiplex PCR was then performed as the second round. TCRdb re-derived calls from the multiplex PCR reads in MiXCR, one entry per CDR3 protein. Of over a million distinct CDR3 sequences listed, about 35% are singletons. Patients newly diagnosed with hyperthyroidism, under 2 months' duration, were aged 18 to 65, the study reports. Study results and caveats: Most expanded clonotypes from thyroid (those above 0.001 frequency) were also found in blood.

As to this clonotype: Its antigen is unknown.

Trimming cost V 11 bases and J 3 bases, with 17 bases left between them. The germline V gene has CDR1 SEHNR and CDR2 FQNEAQ (reference sequence). The CDR3 runs 13 residues. Sequencing input: peripheral blood or thyroid tissue (not recorded which). The chain carries TRBV7-9 and TRBJ2-7; D is uncertain. The TCR originated in an adult man with Graves' hyperthyroidism. CDR3 in DNA: TGTGCCGGCACCCGACACGTTTTCTACGAGCAGTACTTC. Encoded protein: CAGTRHVFYEQYF.